The 10 T cell receptor beta chains below come from one sample, sequenced in a study of human T cells and chemical hapten exposure (dated by TCRdb to the early 2020s). The time point label on this specimen signifies: patch test 1, 2 weeks after DPC sensitization. Taken with the paper, the label for treatment or condition translates to: therapeutic diphenylcyclopropenone sensitization with weekly scalp DPC. Library method: RACE. Sequencing was carried out with a NextSeq 500. TCRdb redid the processing of the public reads, applying fastp at Q25 and MiXCR, and retained in-frame beta chains. Entries are consolidated by CDR3 protein sequence, retaining the most common genes and DNA. Here the sample has tens of thousands of distinct CDR3 sequences; approximately 35% occur a single time. Over 7.5% of the sample is held by the ten biggest clonotypes. The specimen comprised whole blood, sampled in connection with sensitization to the hapten diphenylcyclopropenone (DPC). The origin of the receptors is a man between 40 and 49 years old with alopecia areata. Some clones in this sample may be carry-over from other donors' samples.

This clonotype was picked up a small number of times. This chain uses TRBV7-2 with TRBJ2-5; 10 bases agree with TRBD1. J gave up 0 bases and V 4 bases, and 2 bases lay outside the gene matches. CDR1 is SGHTA, CDR2 FQGNSA, per germline. CDR3 size: 15 residues. The CDR3 reads CASSSTGGYQETQYF. The CDR3 bases are TGTGCCAGCAGCTCGACAGGGGGCTACCAAGAGACCCAGTACTTC.

The chain joins TRBV12-3 or TRBV12-4 to TRBJ2-2; no definite D call. This CDR3 comprises 12 residues. Trimming pared 3 bases from V and 6 bases from J, leaving 5 bases between. The CDR3 DNA is TGTGCCAGCAGTTTGTCGGCCGGGGAGCTGTTTTTT. It yields the protein CASSLSAGELFF.

This clonotype was observed a handful of times. The CDR3 DNA follows: TGTGCCAGCAGCTATGGACAGAAAAATTCACCCCTCCACTTT. Amino acids: CASSYGQKNSPLHF. V usage is TRBV12-3 or TRBV12-4 and J usage is TRBJ1-6; the D gene is possibly TRBD1 (6 bases). The CDR3 runs to 14 residues. Trimming removed 6 bases at V and 7 bases at J, with 13 bases between.

This clonotype has a count of ten or more. The rearrangement uses TRBV12-3 or TRBV12-4 and TRBJ1-1; D may be TRBD1 (5 bases). V lost 6 bases, J lost 10 bases, and 15 bases lay in between. This CDR3 spans 12 amino acids. CDR3 nucleotides: TGTGCCAGCAGCCCAGCCCAAGGGGCAGCTTTCTTT. Translated, it gives CASSPAQGAAFF.

In this sample, this clonotype turned up a few times. The chain combines TRBV12-3 or TRBV12-4 with TRBJ1-6; D uncertain. Trimming shortened V by 3 bases and J by 5 bases, and 5 bases separated the two germline ends. The CDR3 covers 13 residues. CDR3 in amino acids: CASSLTDNSPLHF. CDR3 bases: TGTGCCAGCAGTTTGACGGATAATTCACCCCTCCACTTT.

This clonotype was recorded a few times. The chain employs TRBV27 and TRBJ2-2; 8 positions match TRBD2. V gave up 4 bases and J gave up 4 bases; unmatched junction bases: 8. The CDR3 has 16 residues. Germline V gene lookup returns CDR1 MNHEY and CDR2 SMNVEV (reference sequence). In DNA form, the CDR3 reads TGTGCCAGCAGTTACAGCGGGAGAGGTACCACCGGGGAGCTGTTTTTT. It yields the protein CASSYSGRGTTGELFF.

This sequence joins TRBV19 and TRBJ1-3, with 7 bases matching TRBD1. The J segment lost 0 bases and the V segment lost 4 bases, leaving 6 bases of the junction unmatched. Germline V CDR1 and CDR2: LNHDA, SQIVND (reference sequence). The length of the CDR3 is 16 residues. The CDR3 region is CASSTGQVRSGNTIYF. The CDR3 DNA reads TGTGCCAGTAGTACCGGACAGGTCCGCTCTGGAAACACCATATATTTT.

Written as DNA, the CDR3 is TGCGCCAGCAGCGATAGTGGCCCTAATCAGCCCCAGCATTTT. This encodes CASSDSGPNQPQHF. The chain is built from TRBV5-1 and TRBJ1-5; D is undetermined. The ends were cut back, 4 bases at V and 4 bases at J, with 12 bases in the middle. CDR1 is SGHRS and CDR2 is YFSETQ in the germline V gene. CDR3 length: 14 amino acids. The complete variable domain, with remaining parts taken from reference TRBV5-1 and TRBJ1-5, reads KAGVTQTPRYLIKTRGQQVTLSCSPISGHRSVSWYQQTPGQGLQFLFEYFSETQRNKGNFPGRFSGRQFSNSRSEMNVSTLELGDSALYLCASSDSGPNQPQHFGDGTRLSIL.

This clonotype occurred a few times. The rearrangement links TRBV11-2 to TRBJ2-1; D not certain. V lost 1 base and J lost 7, with 8 bases in between. The CDR3 spans 13 residues. From germline, CDR1 is SGHAT and CDR2 FQNNGV. The CDR3 is CASSLGPVNEQFF. In nucleotides, the CDR3 is TGTGCCAGCAGCTTAGGACCGGTAAATGAGCAGTTCTTC.

This clonotype was found a few times. The chain has TRBV18 and TRBJ1-4; unclear D gene. The germline V gene encodes CDR1 KGHSH and CDR2 LQKENI. The CDR3 loop spans 14 amino acids. V lost 5 bases and J 0 bases, leaving 7 bases between the germline ends. CDR3 nucleotides: TGTGCCAGCTCAGGGAGTGCAACTAATGAAAAACTGTTTTTT. Residues: CASSGSATNEKLFF.